The T cell receptor (beta chain) described here comes from a study of shared clonotypes between healthy human individuals. In regard to this clone: What it binds is not known.

Some clones are missing from TCRdb's copy, which holds only in-frame ones; the method was immunoSEQ multiplex PCR. The sample consists of under 2,500,000 clones, more than 90% of them appearing once. Findings of the study overall: An anticipated effect of sequencing depth on clonotype sharing among donors was recognized.

Germline values: CDR1 MNHEY, CDR2 SVGAGI. V gave up 8 bases and J gave up 4 bases, with 14 bases separating them. The CDR3 runs to 13 residues. The chain links TRBV6-5 to TRBJ1-2, with D tentatively TRBD1 (5 bases). The origin of this receptor is a man between 18 and 35 years old in good health. The sequencing sample was made of naive CD4+ T cells sorted from blood. Subset indicated: CD45RA+ positively selected. CDR3 bases: TGTGCCAGCCGCCCGGGAGGGGCCTATGGCTACACCTTC. It translates to CASRPGGAYGYTF.